This T cell receptor beta chain was recovered during a study of T-cell memory formation after mild COVID-19. Points from the study as a whole: The pre-infection memory compartment contained some responding clones, suggesting cross-reactive memory joined.

TCRdb re-derived calls from the 5' RACE reads in MiXCR, one entry per CDR3 protein. This table holds just over 200,000 distinct CDR3 sequences, 9% to 10% found once. Comment on this clonotype: What it binds is unknown.

The TCR originated in a man between 18 and 29 years old who had mild COVID-19 (a few samples of this study predate the infection). Cell type and time point are not known. The sequencing input was PBMCs or a T cell subset sorted from them (not recorded which).

This chain's CDR3 is CASSLLRTGTGFF. The CDR3 DNA reads as TGTGCCAGCAGCTTGCTAAGAACCGGGACAGGGTTCTTC. The chain recombines TRBV11-2 with TRBJ2-1; 8 nucleotides align to TRBD1. The CDR3 sequence is 13 residues long. V lost 3 bases to trimming and J lost 15 bases; unmatched junction nucleotides: 10. Germline V gene data show CDR1 as SGHAT and CDR2 as FQNNGV.